The present T cell receptor (beta chain) was sequenced within a study of control samples from healthy donors and cancer patients. Per germline, CDR1 LNHDA and CDR2 SQIVND (reference sequence). The V gene end was trimmed by 4 bases and the J gene end by 6 bases; junction bases not matched to a gene: 9. CDR3 length: 16 residues. The protocol was immunoSEQ multiplex PCR, while the TCRdb copy is restricted to in-frame clones and leaves out a portion. The sample consists of about 120,000 clones, 87% of them appearing once. Sequencing was done on a sample of blood. The rearrangement links TRBV19 to TRBJ2-5; 12 bases line up with TRBD1. The clonotype originates from a man aged 30-40 years in good health. DNA for the CDR3: TGTGCCAGTAGTACCTCCGGGACAGGGGGCACGAAGACCCAGTACTTC. It encodes CASSTSGTGGTKTQYF.